Reported below is one T cell receptor (beta chain). The CDR3 length is 18 residues. V lost 1 base and J lost 1; bases outside the gene matches: 6. CDR1 and CDR2 (germline): LGHDT, YNNKEL (reference sequence). Sequencing used immunoSEQ multiplex PCR; TCRdb keeps in-frame clones, though not all of them. The sample has more than 400,000 clones, around 91% seen once. These data belong to a study of blood T cell repertoires in COVID-19. Sequences were obtained from PBMCs or T cells enriched from blood (not recorded which). The clonotype comes from a man between 18 and 29 years old who had recovered from COVID-19. The chain joins TRBV3-1 (or the pseudogene TRBV3-2) to TRBJ2-3; TRBD2 matches at 12 bases. As DNA, the CDR3 is TGTGCCAGCAGCCAAGGCACTAGCGGGAGGTTGGGCACAGATACGCAGTATTTT. Protein product: CASSQGTSGRLGTDTQYF.